The present entry profiles one T cell receptor (beta chain) with its context. Antigen unknown. At one of its ends the junction is not consistent with the germline gene, which may arise from a read error. The data originate from a study of cytomegalovirus exposure and HLA in healthy donors. Findings of the study overall: Several of the most significant clusters appeared, in a later analysis, to be linked to common viral pathogens. A few CMV-associated chains proved CMV antigen-specific in vitro.

Unrecorded immune exposure was likely among donors, who were nominally healthy when sampled. 60 Vbeta and 13 Jbeta primers were used in PCR. Measured with immunoSEQ multiplex PCR; TCRdb has only the in-frame clones, and not every one. The sample yields 110,000 to 150,000 clones, about 72% seen once. Specimen: PBMCs. The TCR sequence derives from a man aged 40-50 years in good health and CMV-seronegative.

This CDR3 reads CARYSSPLHF. In DNA form, the CDR3 reads TGCGCCAGGTATAGTTCACCCCTCCACTTT. V and J are TRBV5-1 and TRBJ1-6; D unclear. Germline V gene sequence: CDR1 SGHRS, CDR2 YFSETQ. The CDR3 covers 10 residues. The whole variable domain, remainder taken from reference TRBV5-1 and TRBJ1-6, is KAGVTQTPRYLIKTRGQQVTLSCSPISGHRSVSWYQQTPGQGLQFLFEYFSETQRNKGNFPGRFSGRQFSNSRSEMNVSTLELGDSALYLCARYSSPLHFGNGTRLTVT.